Listed below are T cell receptor beta chains from one sample, sequenced in a study of monozygotic twins with inflammatory bowel disease. TCRdb re-analyzed the 5' RACE reads; it lists each CDR3 protein once, without DNA. The sample has approximately 400,000 distinct CDR3 sequences, and its top ten clones hold 2.6%. Sequenced sample: blood. Every receptor here comes from a human donor with ulcerative colitis or Crohn's disease, or a healthy co-twin of an affected twin (not recorded which). Each CDR3 is given with its conserved first and last residue.

J: TRBJ2-7; V: TRBV18; CDR3: CASSLGPTGTGYEQYF
J: TRBJ2-1; V: TRBV5-6; CDR3: CASSLDVSSYNEQFF
J: TRBJ1-2; V: TRBV24-1; CDR3: CATFSGGFLGYTF
J: TRBJ1-6; V: TRBV27; CDR3: CASRRTGYDSPLHF
J: TRBJ2-3; V: TRBV5-6; CDR3: CASSLGAAVSTDTQYF
J: TRBJ2-7; V: TRBV20-1; CDR3: CSAGLAGMSYEQYF
J: TRBJ2-5; V: TRBV25-1; CDR3: CASSVLPSGTGQETQYF
J: TRBJ2-3; V: TRBV4-3; CDR3: CASSQVLDRPTDTQYF
J: TRBJ2-7; V: TRBV28; CDR3: CASSSPGRTIYEQYF
J: TRBJ2-5; V: TRBV29-1; CDR3: CSVVGWEETQYF
J: TRBJ2-7; V: TRBV5-4; CDR3: CASSFPLGQGTYNGAEQYF
J: TRBJ1-5; V: TRBV6-1; CDR3: CASRERTGGSNQPQHF
J: TRBJ2-2; V: TRBV5-1; CDR3: CASSLEGSNTGELFF
J: TRBJ2-5; V: TRBV25-1; CDR3: CASIPGFGETQYF
J: TRBJ2-3; V: TRBV18; CDR3: CASSPPGQGGGTQYF
J: TRBJ1-5; V: TRBV5-1; CDR3: CASSLGPERDQPQHF